Following are 9 T cell receptor beta chains from one sample sequenced in a study of blood T cell repertoires in COVID-19. Produced via immunoSEQ multiplex PCR; TCRdb's table is partial and in-frame only. The data contain about 100,000 clones, around 73% of them singletons. Specimen: peripheral blood. Source of these receptors: a man between 60 and 75 years old with active or convalescent COVID-19.

V usage is TRBV29-1 and J usage is TRBJ2-1, with TRBD2 identical over 8 bases. Germline values: CDR1 SQVTM, CDR2 ANQGSEA. The CDR3 contains 14 residues. Unmatched junction bases numbered 1, after V lost 1 base and J lost 2 bases. CDR3 in DNA: TGCAGCGTTGAAGGGACTAGCACCTACAATGAGCAGTTCTTC. Encoded protein: CSVEGTSTYNEQFF.

This sequence joins TRBV18 and TRBJ2-7; no definite D call. The length of the CDR3 is 14 residues. V lost 2 bases to trimming and J lost 2 bases, with 10 bases between them. Germline V CDR1 and CDR2: KGHSH, LQKENI. The CDR3 bases are TGTGCCAGCTCACCAGGAGCCCTTACCTACGAGCAGTACTTC. Protein: CASSPGALTYEQYF.

The V gene is TRBV3-1 (or the pseudogene TRBV3-2), the J gene TRBJ2-2; 9 bases fit TRBD1. The CDR3 is 15 residues long. The V segment lost 4 bases and the J segment 3 bases; nucleotides outside the gene matches: 3. Per the germline V gene, CDR1 is LGHDT and CDR2 is YNNKEL (reference sequence). As DNA, the CDR3 is TGTGCCAGCAGCCCGACAGGGGGGGACACCGGGGAGCTGTTTTTT. Its translation is CASSPTGGDTGELFF.

The chain links TRBV5-1 to TRBJ1-1; TRBD1 is a possible D gene (5 bases). This CDR3 region has 15 residues. Germline V gene sequence: CDR1 SGHRS, CDR2 YFSETQ. Trimming left V 0 bases short and J 7 bases short, with 16 bases between. The DNA of the CDR3 is TGCGCCAGCAGCTTGGTTCGCAGGGCGGAAGATGAAGCTTTCTTT. This sequence encodes CASSLVRRAEDEAFF.

The V and J genes are TRBV2 and TRBJ1-2, with D unresolved. There are 13 residues in the CDR3. Germline V CDR1 and CDR2: SNHLY, FYNNEI. The V gene lost 5 bases and the J gene lost 7 bases, with 14 bases spanning the gap. CDR3 loop: CASSPGHRGGYTF. The CDR3 DNA follows: TGTGCCAGCAGTCCTGGCCATAGAGGTGGCTACACCTTC.

This clone was found once. This chain links TRBV20-1 with TRBJ1-2, with a possible D match to TRBD1 (5 bases). CDR3 length equals 11 residues. Germline CDR1 DFQATT, CDR2 SNEGSKA (reference sequence). Trimming left V 7 bases short and J 4 bases short, with 10 bases between. This CDR3 is CSGQWSYGYTF. The CDR3 bases are TGCAGTGGACAGTGGTCCTATGGCTACACCTTC.

The chain recombines TRBV4-3 with TRBJ1-1; no firm D call. The V gene's germline CDR1 is LGHNA and CDR2 YSLEER. The V end was cut by 0 bases, the J end by 1 base, with 6 bases between. The CDR3 has 14 amino acids. CDR3 loop: CASSQDWRNTEAFF. In DNA form, the CDR3 reads TGCGCCAGCAGCCAAGATTGGAGGAACACTGAAGCTTTCTTT.

The chain employs TRBV13 and TRBJ1-1; weak D call: TRBD1 (5 bases). Germline CDR1 reads PRHDT; CDR2 reads FYEKMQ (reference sequence). The CDR3 has 12 residues. The V and J ends lost 8 bases and 2 bases respectively, with 9 bases between them. This CDR3 reads CASGGENTEAFF. CDR3 in DNA: TGTGCCAGCGGGGGGGAAAACACTGAAGCTTTCTTT.

The CDR3, as DNA: TGTGCCAGCAGCTCCGGGACAGTAAGCAATCAGCCCCAGCATTTT. This codes for CASSSGTVSNQPQHF. The chain uses TRBV11-2 and TRBJ1-5, with TRBD1 matching over 7 bases. CDR3 length equals 15 residues. CDR1 and CDR2 from the germline V gene are SGHAT and FQNNGV. Trimming at V came to 4 bases and at J to 1 base, leaving 4 bases not matched to a gene.